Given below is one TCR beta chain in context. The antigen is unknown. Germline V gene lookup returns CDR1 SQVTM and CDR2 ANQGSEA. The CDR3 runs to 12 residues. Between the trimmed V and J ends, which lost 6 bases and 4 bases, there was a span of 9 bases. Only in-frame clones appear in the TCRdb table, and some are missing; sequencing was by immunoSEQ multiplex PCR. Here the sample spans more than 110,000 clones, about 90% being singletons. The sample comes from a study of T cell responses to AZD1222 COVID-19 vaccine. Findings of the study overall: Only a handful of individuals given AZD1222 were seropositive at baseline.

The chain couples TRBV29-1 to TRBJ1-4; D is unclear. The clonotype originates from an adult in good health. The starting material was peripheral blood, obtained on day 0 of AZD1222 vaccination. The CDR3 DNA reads TGCAGCGTCTCGCTCCTTAATGAAAAACTGTTTTTT. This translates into CSVSLLNEKLFF.